The source of this TCR beta chain is a study of T cells after posttransplantation cyclophosphamide (dated by TCRdb to the mid-2010s). In the study overall: T cell repertoire reconstitution was tracked by TRB sequencing after myeloablative bone marrow transplantation in which posttransplantation cyclophosphamide was used as GVHD prophylaxis. TRA and TRB clonality were tightly correlated in about 10 samples, so subsequent TCR analyses focused on TRB only. In 3 patients, up to about 3 additional blood samples taken between 2 and 5.2 years after transplant also underwent TRB sequencing, as did pretransplant blood from a handful of patients. Public TRB sequences were searched against a database of over 3,000 sequences associated with responses to pathogens, tumor antigens, self-antigens and alloantigens. Blood from all 30 or so PTCy patients who had 1-year posttransplant specimens underwent TRB sequencing. Samples from roughly 32 PTCy-treated patients, along with samples from approximately 15 of their related bone marrow donors, underwent antigen receptor sequencing.

Study-level results and caveats: Across the roughly 48 patients, TRB clonality was highly associated with recipient CMV seropositivity and CMV reactivation, and diversity with PTCy was similar to that in the CNI/methotrexate controls. The TRB repertoires of T cells infiltrating skin or GI tract showed only limited overlap with the TRB repertoires of T cells in blood. Donor-recipient similarity was low at 1-2 months but rose over the first year, and later blood repertoires were often dominated by donor CD8+ memory clones.

Genomic DNA was the input for TRB sequencing, which was run either with the immunoSEQ assay at survey resolution or with the hsTCRB kit. The paper's processing steps were these. The immunoSEQ software handled initial read processing, and the LymphoSeq R package was used for repertoire analyses. Clonality was computed as 1 minus normalized Shannon entropy, and a Gini coefficient was also calculated for each TRB dataset. Phenotypes of unsorted samples were inferred by mapping TRB sequences from sorted subsets of the recipient or donor onto unsorted samples of the same recipient. TCRdb provides this immuneACCESS table in a form limited to in-frame rearrangements. Some clones are lacking; in checked studies, under half of them reflect an unresolved V gene, and why the rest are absent is not known. The V and J calls and clone size are taken from that table; D and trimming were inferred from the DNA. This sample comprises 9,900 or so clones, nearly 98% of them detected only once. Around 0.25% of the sample comes from the top ten.

CDR1 and CDR2, looked up from the germline V gene (reference sequence), are LNHDA and SQIVND. Measured from the cysteine to the phenylalanine, the CDR3 is 13 residues long. The read is trimmed to its CDR3 DNA, 39 bases read in frame from base 1. Trimming removed 4 bases from V and 4 bases from J, leaving 9 bases between the germline ends. To count as naive, T cells had to be viable CD3+CD4+ or CD3+CD8+ cells with a CCR7+CD45RA+CD45RO-CD95-CD27+CD28+ profile. On the day of marrow donation, related bone marrow donors gave peripheral blood samples. Mononuclear cells from peripheral blood and bone marrow were separated by Ficoll-Hypaque density centrifugation and then cryopreserved. Sorting of CD4+ and CD8+ T cells, including naive and memory subsets, was performed by FACS on a FACSAria II. Comments on this clone: There is no known antigen for this receptor. Base-call qualities are not available, and no considerably larger clone is one nucleotide away.

Sequenced material: naive CD4+ T cells sorted from PBMCs. The V and J genes are TRBV19 and TRBJ2-3; 5 matching bases give a weak D call of TRBD2. The TCR comes from a woman between 55 and 75 years old in good health, CMV-negative, and a related stem cell transplant donor. The CDR3 region reads CASSRESPDTQYF. At the DNA level, the sequence is TGTGCCAGTAGTAGGGAGTCTCCAGATACGCAGTATTTT.